Following are 15 T cell receptor beta chains from one sample sequenced in a study of molecular identifiers for immune sequencing clone quantification. MiXCR, applied by TCRdb to the PCR reads, yields one record per CDR3 protein. In the table there are 490,000 or so distinct CDR3 sequences, 20% to 25% of which are singletons. Sequenced sample: naive CD8+ T cells from blood, with Jurkat cell RNA spiked in. Noted subset: FACS-sorted CD8+CD4-CCR7+CD45RA+ naive T cells. The receptors shown here come from a human donor in good health. Some libraries in this study had Jurkat cell RNA spiked in.

This sequence joins TRBV6-2 or TRBV6-3 and TRBJ2-3; weak D call: TRBD1 (6 bases). Trimming stripped 5 bases from V and 5 bases from J, with 14 bases between. This CDR3 is 14 amino acids long. Germline V gene lookup returns CDR1 MNHEY and CDR2 SVGEGT. The CDR3 loop reads CASSTPGVIDTQYF. CDR3 nucleotides: TGTGCCAGCAGTACACCAGGGGTTATAGATACGCAGTATTTT.

The V call is TRBV12-3 or TRBV12-4, the J call TRBJ2-1; 9 bases align to TRBD2. The CDR3 spans 14 residues. Trimming took 3 bases from V and 8 from J; bases not matched to a gene: 5. The CDR3 loop is CASSLVAGDDEQFF. For the CDR3, the DNA is TGTGCCAGCAGTTTGGTAGCGGGGGATGATGAGCAGTTCTTC.

This chain uses TRBV12-3 or TRBV12-4 with TRBJ2-3, with 8 nucleotides matching TRBD2. With V trimmed by 7 bases and J by 4 bases, 7 bases remained unmatched. The CDR3 length is 14 residues. The CDR3 is CASTHTSGPDTQYF. The DNA of the CDR3 is TGTGCCAGCACACATACTAGCGGTCCAGATACGCAGTATTTT.

The chain couples TRBV20-1 to TRBJ2-2; D call uncertain. The ends were cut back, 2 bases at V and 2 bases at J, with 9 bases in the middle. In germline, CDR1 is DFQATT, CDR2 SNEGSKA (reference sequence). The CDR3 totals 14 residues. The CDR3 DNA reads TGCAGTGCTAGACCACAAATAAACACCGGGGAGCTGTTTTTT. Protein: CSARPQINTGELFF.

V and J are TRBV3-1 and TRBJ2-4; 11 nucleotides align to TRBD2. Germline V gene data show CDR1 as LGHDT and CDR2 as YNNKEL (reference sequence). This CDR3 is built from 15 residues. V shed 4 bases and J 7 bases; nucleotides not matched to a gene: 6. CDR3 in DNA: TGTGCCAGCAGCCCGGGTACTAGCGGGAGTAACATTCAGTACTTC. Translating gives CASSPGTSGSNIQYF.

CDR3 DNA: TGTGCCAGCAACGAGCGGACTAGCGGGAGCAATGAGCAGTTCTTC. It specifies CASNERTSGSNEQFF. This sequence joins TRBV28 and TRBJ2-1, with 13 positions matching TRBD2. This CDR3 is built from 15 residues. The germline CDR1 and CDR2 sequences are MDHEN and SYDVKM. After removal of 7 bases from V and 6 bases from J, the junction contained 6 bases not matched to a gene.

Ten or more counts support this clonotype. The chain links TRBV4-3 to TRBJ2-3; no reliable D call. Looked up from germline, CDR1 is LGHNA and CDR2 is YSLEER. The CDR3 has 12 amino acids. V lost 8 bases, J lost 1 base, and 7 bases lay in between. For the CDR3, the DNA is TGCGCCAGCGGTGATGGCACAGATACGCAGTATTTT. This codes for CASGDGTDTQYF.

As for this clonotype: In this CDR3 the conserved last residue, phenylalanine or tryptophan, is missing, so a read error is likely. The chain uses TRBV4-3 and TRBJ2-5; D gene ambiguous. CDR3 length equals 15 residues. V lost 0 bases, J lost 5 bases, and 13 bases lay in between. The V gene's germline CDR1 is LGHNA and CDR2 YSLEER. Written as DNA, the CDR3 is TGCGCCAGCAGCCAAGATCCGGGTAGTAAGGAGACCCAGTACTCC. This gives the protein CASSQDPGSKETQYS.

The CDR3 region is CASSLDGGDEQFF. CDR3 coding DNA: TGTGCCAGCAGCTTAGATGGAGGGGATGAGCAGTTCTTC. This chain joins TRBV7-9 and TRBJ2-1; possible D gene TRBD2, 6 bases. This CDR3 spans 13 amino acids. V dropped 1 base and J dropped 8 bases, with 9 bases sitting between them. CDR1 and CDR2 (germline): SEHNR, FQNEAQ (reference sequence).

This clonotype was seen at least ten times. This chain connects TRBV12-5 to TRBJ2-3; 8 bases line up with TRBD1. The CDR3 runs to 15 residues. CDR1 LGHNT and CDR2 FRNRAP come from the germline V gene. The ends lost 8 bases at V and 3 bases at J; junction bases unmatched: 10. The CDR3 spells CASQERQGRTDTQYF. The CDR3 DNA reads as TGTGCTAGTCAAGAAAGACAGGGGAGGACAGATACGCAGTATTTT.

Worth noting for this clonotype: Just one base apart from a much larger clone, this may be a read error. The conserved phenylalanine or tryptophan normally closing the CDR3 is absent here, so this likely arose from a read error. V gene TRBV20-1 combines with J gene TRBJ2-5; tentatively, D is TRBD1 or TRBD2 (6 bases each). CDR3 length: 15 amino acids. Germline-derived CDR1 and CDR2 are DFQATT and SNEGSKA (reference sequence). The V and J ends lost 6 bases and 0 bases respectively, with 17 bases between them. CDR3 sequence (DNA): TGCAGTGCATCCACCGGGGGCCACCACCAAGAGACCCAGTACCTC. Translated, it gives CSASTGGHHQETQYL.

This clonotype occurred once. A single base separates this from a much larger clone, so it may be a read error. The chain employs TRBV5-6 and TRBJ2-3, with 11 bases that match TRBD2. The CDR3 runs 16 residues. Per the germline V gene, CDR1 is SGHDT and CDR2 is YYEEEE. CDR3 sequence (DNA): TGTGCCAGCAGCTTGAAACTAGCGGGGGCCACAGATACGCGGTATTTT. The encoded protein is CASSLKLAGATDTRYF.

This clonotype has a count of ten or more. The chain employs TRBV29-1 and TRBJ2-3; no clear D. The CDR3 is 10 residues long. The germline CDR1 and CDR2 sequences are SQVTM and ANQGSEA. V was clipped by 7 bases and J by 0 bases, with 2 bases between them. CDR3 residues: CSGSTDTQYF. The DNA for the CDR3 is TGCAGCGGCAGCACAGATACGCAGTATTTT.

Points on this clonotype: The junction does not match germline at one end; this may be a read error. The rearrangement links TRBV6-6 to TRBJ1-4; D is unclear. Germline assignment: CDR1 MNHNY and CDR2 SVGAGI (reference sequence). The CDR3 covers 14 residues. The CDR3 loop is CAGSTGVADEKLFF. The CDR3 coding sequence is TGTGCCGGCAGTACCGGGGTGGCCGATGAAAAACTGTTTTTT.

A word on this clonotype: An end of the junction does not agree with germline; a read error may underlie this. The genes are TRBV19 and TRBJ2-5; TRBD1 aligns across 8 bases. This CDR3 is built from 15 residues. The germline V gene has CDR1 LNHDA and CDR2 SQIVND (reference sequence). Here the CDR3 reads CASSTLGQGQETQHF. DNA of the CDR3: TGTGCCAGTAGTACCTTAGGACAGGGACAAGAGACCCAGCACTTC.